These 25 T cell receptor beta chains were sequenced from one sample in a study of CD8+CD57+ T cells in acquired aplastic anemia. Patients sequenced had flow cytometry evidence of CD8+CD57+ cell expansion. Profiling of TCR beta VDJ combinations and CDR3 sequences used genomic DNA as template. A single record per CDR3 protein comes from TCRdb applying MiXCR to the reads. Here the sample spans roughly 240,000 distinct CDR3 sequences, more than 45% being singletons. The sample taken for sequencing was sorted CD4+, CD8+, or CD8+CD57+ T cells (not recorded which) from PBMCs. The receptors derive from a human donor with aplastic anemia.

This clonotype came up many times. CDR3 residues: CASSYGPVTGYGYTF. In DNA, the CDR3 is TGTGCCAGCAGTTACGGACCGGTCACCGGCTATGGCTACACCTTC. This rearrangement joins TRBV6-5 to TRBJ1-2, with D unclear. Germline CDR1 MNHEY, CDR2 SVGAGI. The V end was cut by 2 bases, the J end by 4 bases, with 14 bases between. This CDR3 is built from 15 residues.

This clonotype was seen a handful of times. The rearrangement joins TRBV19 to TRBJ2-1, with TRBD1 as a possible D gene (5 bases). The V gene lost 7 bases and the J gene lost 2 bases, with 15 bases spanning the gap. The CDR3 covers 15 residues. From germline, CDR1 is LNHDA and CDR2 SQIVND (reference sequence). CDR3: CASTPGNYAYNEQFF. CDR3 sequence (DNA): TGTGCCAGTACTCCAGGGAATTATGCCTACAATGAGCAGTTCTTC.

DNA for the CDR3: TGTGCCAGTAGTATAGGAGTGGGACTCAATCGCCTCTACTTC. It is translated as CASSIGVGLNRLYF. The V and J genes are TRBV19 and TRBJ2-7, with a weak D call TRBD2 (6 bases). The germline CDR1 and CDR2 sequences are LNHDA and SQIVND (reference sequence). The CDR3 spans 14 residues. V was cut by 1 base and J by 13 bases, with 20 bases left in between.

This chain uses TRBV25-1 with TRBJ1-6; D perhaps matches TRBD1 (5 bases). The germline V gene has CDR1 MGHDK and CDR2 SYGVNS. This CDR3 comprises 14 residues. Trimming stripped 3 bases from V and 13 bases from J, with 16 bases between. CDR3 amino acids: CASSDQGGNQPLHF. The CDR3 DNA is TGTGCCAGCAGTGATCAGGGCGGCAATCAGCCCCTCCACTTT.

Concerning this clonotype: With a much larger clone just one base away, this may be a read error. The V gene is TRBV20-1, the J gene TRBJ2-1; possibly TRBD1 for D (5 bases). This CDR3 region has 17 residues. Looked up from germline, CDR1 is DFQATT and CDR2 is SNEGSKA (reference sequence). CDR3 DNA sequence: TGCAGTGCTAGAGATACCACAGGAGAGAGCTCCTACAATGAGCGGTTCTTC. Its translation: CSARDTTGESSYNERFF.

The sample holds many counts of this clonotype. J is TRBJ2-5 and V is TRBV7-2; D is unresolved. The CDR3 length is 13 residues. Trimming took off 3 bases at V and 2 bases at J, with 7 bases between the two ends. Germline V gene data show CDR1 as SGHTA and CDR2 as FQGNSA. CDR3 loop: CASSLDGQETQYF. In DNA form, the CDR3 reads TGTGCCAGCAGCTTGGACGGGCAAGAGACCCAGTACTTC.

This sequence joins TRBV5-6 and TRBJ1-2; D perhaps matches TRBD1 (5 bases). There are 13 residues in the CDR3. Trimming removed 3 bases at V and 6 bases at J, with 12 bases between. Germline CDR1 is SGHDT and CDR2 is YYEEEE. The CDR3 loop reads CASSSGAMDGYTF. The CDR3 DNA sequence: TGTGCCAGCAGCTCCGGGGCGATGGATGGCTACACCTTC.

This clonotype was counted at least ten times. V is TRBV7-9 and J is TRBJ2-2, with TRBD1 matching 7 bases. The CDR3 has 16 amino acids. Germline trimming cut 3 bases from V and 6 bases from J; bases unmatched to any gene: 10. Germline CDR1 SEHNR, CDR2 FQNEAQ (reference sequence). CDR3: CASSFGGQFGAGELFF. CDR3 in DNA: TGTGCCAGCAGCTTTGGGGGACAGTTCGGGGCCGGGGAGCTGTTTTTT.

This clonotype was seen ten or more times. This chain links TRBV7-9 with TRBJ2-7; 7 nucleotides agree with TRBD1. The V gene end was trimmed by 4 bases and the J gene end by 3 bases; junction bases not matched to a gene: 12. The CDR3 spans 16 residues. Germline CDR1 SEHNR, CDR2 FQNEAQ (reference sequence). The CDR3 loop is CASSSRDSPDIYEQYF. The CDR3 DNA follows: TGTGCCAGCAGCTCAAGGGACAGCCCGGATATCTACGAGCAGTACTTC.

This clonotype showed up many times. The chain recombines TRBV20-1 with TRBJ2-1; 12 nucleotides agree with TRBD2. The germline V gene encodes CDR1 DFQATT and CDR2 SNEGSKA (reference sequence). CDR3 length: 15 amino acids. J was trimmed by 4 bases and V by 1 base; bases with no gene match: 2. The CDR3, as DNA: TGCAGTGCTAGAGGTCTAGCGGGAGGGTACAATGAGCAGTTCTTC. Translation: CSARGLAGGYNEQFF.

This clonotype showed up just once. The chain uses TRBV2 and TRBJ2-3, with D possibly being TRBD2 (6 bases). Per the germline V gene, CDR1 is SNHLY and CDR2 is FYNNEI. V lost 3 bases to trimming and J lost 7 bases, with 11 bases between them. The CDR3 is 13 amino acids. CDR3 DNA sequence: TGTGCCAGCAGTGACGGGGGAGATTATACGCAGTATTTT. This gives the protein CASSDGGDYTQYF.

This clonotype was recorded many times. The V gene is TRBV6-1, the J gene TRBJ1-6; TRBD1 might be the D (6 bases). CDR1 and CDR2 from the germline V gene are MNHNS and SASEGT. This CDR3 comprises 13 residues. The V and J ends lost 4 bases and 9 bases respectively, with 10 bases between them. The CDR3, as DNA: TGTGCCAGCAGTGCGAACAGGGCTTCACCCCTCCACTTT. This codes for CASSANRASPLHF.

The rearrangement uses TRBV6-2 or TRBV6-3 and TRBJ1-5; D is ambiguous. The germline V gene has CDR1 MNHEY and CDR2 SVGEGT. V was shortened by 7 bases and J by 7 bases, with 14 bases between the two germline ends. This CDR3 contains 13 residues. The CDR3: CASTDLGRQPQHF. DNA of the CDR3: TGTGCCAGCACGGATTTGGGCCGCCAGCCCCAGCATTTT.

This clonotype was seen many times. The chain couples TRBV25-1 to TRBJ1-2, with 7 bases lining up with TRBD1. The V gene's germline CDR1 is MGHDK and CDR2 SYGVNS. This CDR3 contains 13 residues. Trimming removed 11 bases from V and 4 bases from J; junction bases left unmatched: 10. The CDR3 DNA reads as TGTGCCCGCCGAACAGGGGTGGGCTATGGCTACACCTTC. Its translation is CARRTGVGYGYTF.

J is TRBJ2-7 and V is TRBV15; D perhaps matches TRBD1 (5 bases). Per the germline V gene, CDR1 is LNHNV and CDR2 is YYDKDF (reference sequence). The V gene lost 1 base and the J gene lost 1 base, with 14 bases spanning the gap. The CDR3 is made up of 16 amino acids. The CDR3 DNA follows: TGTGCCACCAGCAGAGTAGGGTGGGGCGATTCCTACGAGCAGTACTTC. The encoded protein is CATSRVGWGDSYEQYF.

The V gene is TRBV25-1, the J gene TRBJ2-7; no clear D. Germline assignment: CDR1 MGHDK and CDR2 SYGVNS. Between the trimmed V and J ends, which lost 4 bases and 2 bases, there was a span of 9 bases. The CDR3 contains 13 residues. CDR3 sequence reads: CASSGRQAYEQYF. CDR3 DNA: TGTGCCAGCAGTGGTCGGCAAGCCTACGAGCAGTACTTC.

The chain combines TRBV19 with TRBJ1-1; the D is unclear. The CDR3 runs 13 residues. CDR1 is LNHDA, CDR2 SQIVND, per germline (reference sequence). With 5 bases removed from V and 11 bases from J, the gap between germline ends came to 18 bases. This CDR3 is CASSGRFVGDAFF. The CDR3 DNA reads as TGTGCCAGTAGTGGTCGGTTCGTGGGAGACGCTTTCTTT.

This clonotype has a count of ten or more. J is TRBJ2-7 and V is TRBV25-1; no definite D call. This CDR3 comprises 15 residues. Germline lookup yields CDR1 MGHDK and CDR2 SYGVNS. Trimming pared 4 bases from V and 2 bases from J, leaving 15 bases between. This CDR3 reads CASSASRDITYEQYF. CDR3 bases: TGTGCCAGCAGTGCCTCCCGAGACATAACCTACGAGCAGTACTTC.

The V call is TRBV5-6, the J call TRBJ2-7, with TRBD1 identical over 8 bases. CDR1 is SGHDT, CDR2 YYEEEE, per germline. Trimming at V came to 10 bases and at J to 3 bases, leaving 15 bases not matched to a gene. The CDR3 contains 15 residues. CDR3 loop: CAWSGADRVFYEQYF. The CDR3 region has the DNA TGTGCCTGGAGTGGGGCGGACAGGGTATTCTACGAGCAGTACTTC.

This rearrangement joins TRBV15 to TRBJ2-2; D gene unclear. The CDR3 loop spans 14 amino acids. V lost 0 bases to trimming and J lost 7 bases, with 9 bases between them. The V gene's germline CDR1 is LNHNV and CDR2 YYDKDF (reference sequence). The CDR3 here is CATSRDRSSGELFF. CDR3 in DNA: TGTGCCACCAGCAGAGATAGGTCAAGCGGGGAGCTGTTTTTT.

The chain uses TRBV20-1 and TRBJ1-5, with 10 bases fitting TRBD1. Germline CDR1 reads DFQATT; CDR2 reads SNEGSKA (reference sequence). V lost 1 base and J lost 7; bases outside the gene matches: 7. CDR3 size: 15 residues. The CDR3 spells CSARAGQGRRQPQHF. The CDR3 nucleotides are TGCAGTGCTAGAGCGGGACAGGGGAGAAGGCAGCCCCAGCATTTT.

This chain links TRBV7-3 with TRBJ1-5, with a weak D call TRBD1 (6 bases). CDR1 is SGHTA, CDR2 FQGTGA, per germline. The V end was cut by 7 bases, the J end by 3 bases, with 10 bases between. This CDR3 spans 13 amino acids. The DNA of the CDR3 is TGTGCCAGCATGGGGGCCAACAATCAGCCCCAGCATTTT. As protein: CASMGANNQPQHF. Filled out from reference TRBV7-3 and TRBJ1-5, the complete variable domain reads GAGVSQTPSNKVTEKGKYVELRCDPISGHTALYWYRQSLGQGPEFLIYFQGTGAADDSGLPNDRFFAVRPEGSVSTLKIQRTERGDSAVYLCASMGANNQPQHFGDGTRLSIL.

This clonotype showed up many times. J is TRBJ2-1 and V is TRBV7-8; D might be TRBD2 (6 bases). CDR1 is SGHVS and CDR2 is FQNEAQ in the germline V gene. The V end lost 7 bases, the J end lost 4 bases, and 17 bases lay between the germline ends. This CDR3 region has 15 residues. In nucleotides, the CDR3 is TGTGCCAGCAACACGGCGGGGCCGACTTACAATGAGCAGTTCTTC. It codes for CASNTAGPTYNEQFF.

The chain links TRBV7-9 to TRBJ2-7; 10 bases agree with TRBD2. The junction had 7 bases not matched to a gene; V was cut back by 5 bases and J by 0 bases. The germline CDR1 and CDR2 sequences are SEHNR and FQNEAQ (reference sequence). This CDR3 region has 16 residues. The CDR3 DNA sequence: TGTGCCAGCAGCCCCGGACTAGCGGACCACTCCTACGAGCAGTACTTC. It specifies CASSPGLADHSYEQYF.

The V call is TRBV15, the J call TRBJ1-2, with TRBD1 as a possible D gene (5 bases). Germline V lookup: CDR1 LNHNV, CDR2 YYDKDF (reference sequence). The V end lost 3 bases, the J end lost 4 bases, and 12 bases lay between the germline ends. The CDR3 runs to 14 residues. The CDR3 loop reads CATSSAGFSYGYTF. In DNA form, the CDR3 reads TGTGCCACCAGCAGTGCAGGGTTTAGCTATGGCTACACCTTC. Looking up the rest from reference TRBV15 and TRBJ1-2 gives the full variable domain: DAMVIQNPRYQVTQFGKPVTLSCSQTLNHNVMYWYQQKSSQAPKLLFHYYDKDFNNEADTPDNFQSRRPNTSFCFLDIRSPGLGDTAMYLCATSSAGFSYGYTFGSGTRLTVV.